The 10 T cell receptor beta chains listed next were all sequenced from one sample in a study of cytomegalovirus exposure and HLA in healthy donors. Vbeta (60) and Jbeta (13) primers were used in the PCR. The data were produced by immunoSEQ multiplex PCR, yet TCRdb's version contains in-frame clones alone and is incomplete. The sample features 35,000 to 45,000 clones, with 6.5% to 10% in its top ten. Material: PBMCs. These receptors originate from a male donor in good health and CMV-seronegative.

The chain joins TRBV5-1 to TRBJ2-7; 16 nucleotides align to TRBD2. Germline V gives CDR1 SGHRS, CDR2 YFSETQ. The V and J ends lost 4 bases and 2 bases, in that order; junction bases with no gene match: 12. CDR3 length: 19 amino acids. CDR3 residues: CASSRGLAGGSSKPYEQYF. CDR3 DNA: TGCGCCAGCAGCCGGGGACTAGCGGGAGGGTCATCGAAGCCCTACGAGCAGTACTTC. Full variable domain (rest looked up from reference TRBV5-1 and TRBJ2-7): KAGVTQTPRYLIKTRGQQVTLSCSPISGHRSVSWYQQTPGQGLQFLFEYFSETQRNKGNFPGRFSGRQFSNSRSEMNVSTLELGDSALYLCASSRGLAGGSSKPYEQYFGPGTRLTVT.

The rearrangement joins TRBV9 to TRBJ2-3; 14 nucleotides match TRBD2. Looked up from germline, CDR1 is SGDLS and CDR2 is YYNGEE. J gave up 0 bases and V 3 bases, and 9 bases lay outside the gene matches. CDR3 size: 19 residues. DNA for the CDR3: TGTGCCAGCAGCGCTGGACTAGCGGGAGGTCGAGCTAGCACAGATACGCAGTATTTT. The encoded protein is CASSAGLAGGRASTDTQYF.

This chain connects TRBV4-3 to TRBJ2-7, with TRBD2 identical over 8 bases. V dropped 4 bases and J dropped 1; count of bases not matched to a gene: 12. Germline loops: CDR1 LGHNA, CDR2 YSLEER. This CDR3 spans 17 amino acids. This chain's CDR3 is CASSPSIGREDSYEQYF. CDR3 nucleotide sequence: TGCGCCAGCAGCCCCTCAATTGGGCGGGAGGATTCCTACGAGCAGTACTTC.

This chain connects TRBV10-3 to TRBJ1-4, with 11 bases aligning to TRBD1. Germline trimming cut 11 bases from V and 7 bases from J; bases unmatched to any gene: 9. This CDR3 comprises 14 residues. Germline values: CDR1 ENHRY, CDR2 SYGVKD. This CDR3 reads CASRTGQGVEKLFF. CDR3 bases: TGTGCCTCGCGGACGGGACAGGGGGTTGAAAAACTGTTTTTT.

In the case of this clone: One end of the junction is discordant with germline, which a read error may explain. This chain uses TRBV7-7 with TRBJ2-6, with 7 bases matching TRBD2. This CDR3 spans 15 amino acids. The V gene's germline CDR1 is SSHAT and CDR2 FNYEAQ (reference sequence). The CDR3 bases are TGTGCTAGCAGCTCGGGCGGGAGCTCCGCCAACGTCCTGACTTTC. This codes for CASSSGGSSANVLTF.

The rearrangement joins TRBV6-5 to TRBJ2-1, with 8 bases identical to TRBD1. The CDR3 sequence is 15 residues long. In germline, CDR1 is MNHEY, CDR2 SVGAGI. Trimming took 0 bases from V and 6 from J; bases not matched to a gene: 4. The CDR3 DNA reads as TGTGCCAGCAGTTACTCCGCGACAGGGGTCAATGAGCAGTTCTTC. Translated, it gives CASSYSATGVNEQFF.

A word on this clone: One end of the junction fails to match germline, which may point to a read error. The rearrangement links TRBV6-4 to TRBJ2-2; D ambiguous. The CDR3 totals 14 residues. Looked up from germline, CDR1 is MRHNA and CDR2 is SNTAGT. The CDR3, as DNA: TGTGCCGGCAGTGACTCAGACTCCCCGGGGGAGCTGTTTTTT. Encoded protein: CAGSDSDSPGELFF.

V and J are TRBV7-2 and TRBJ1-4; a possible D gene is TRBD1 (5 bases). V was cut by 5 bases and J by 8 bases, with 18 bases left in between. Looked up from germline, CDR1 is SGHTA and CDR2 is FQGNSA. The CDR3 has 15 residues. The CDR3 nucleotides read TGTGCCAGCAGCCCCCTGCAGGGAGGGCGAGAAAAACTGTTTTTT. The encoded protein is CASSPLQGGREKLFF.

In DNA form, the CDR3 reads TGTGCCAGCAGCCCCCTAATGGGGGGATATAATTCACCCCTCCACTTT. The encoded protein is CASSPLMGGYNSPLHF. The rearrangement uses TRBV7-2 and TRBJ1-6, with a possible D match to TRBD1 (5 bases). The CDR3 runs to 16 residues. The V end lost 5 bases, the J end lost 4 bases, and 15 bases lay between the germline ends. Germline-derived CDR1 and CDR2 are SGHTA and FQGNSA.

The chain has TRBV2 and TRBJ1-3, with TRBD1 matching 10 bases. The CDR3 totals 20 residues. Germline V gene data show CDR1 as SNHLY and CDR2 as FYNNEI. V dropped 5 bases and J dropped 0; count of bases not matched to a gene: 16. The CDR3 DNA is TGTGCCAGCAGTCAACCCCAGGAGGGACAGGGGAGAAGCTCTGGAAACACCATATATTTT. As protein: CASSQPQEGQGRSSGNTIYF.